Below, 32 T cell receptor beta chains from the same sample are listed, as sequenced in a study of blood T cell repertoires in COVID-19. Profiled with immunoSEQ multiplex PCR; TCRdb holds only in-frame clones, not every one. The table lists roughly 370,000 clones, 85% to 90% of them singletons. The sequenced sample consisted of PBMCs or T cells enriched from blood (not recorded which). Every receptor here comes from a woman in her forties or fifties who had recovered from COVID-19.

The chain joins TRBV28 to TRBJ2-1; TRBD2 matches 11 bases. This CDR3 is 17 amino acids long. Looked up from germline, CDR1 is MDHEN and CDR2 is SYDVKM. V was pared by 5 bases and J by 5 bases, with 11 bases of the junction left unmatched. CDR3 loop: CASSIPELAGEHNEQFF. The CDR3 coding sequence is TGTGCCAGCAGTATCCCCGAACTAGCGGGGGAGCACAATGAGCAGTTCTTC. Combining the CDR3 with reference TRBV28 and TRBJ2-1 gives the whole variable domain DVKVTQSSRYLVKRTGEKVFLECVQDMDHENMFWYRQDPGLGLRLIYFSYDVKMKEKGDIPEGYSVSREKKERFSLILESASTNQTSMYLCASSIPELAGEHNEQFFGPGTRLTVL.

CDR3 DNA: TGTGCCAGCGGCCCCGGGTCCACCTCCGCCACCGGGGAGCTGTTTTTT. Amino acids: CASGPGSTSATGELFF. The V call is TRBV11-3, the J call TRBJ2-2; D remains unclear. The CDR3 consists of 16 residues. Germline CDR1 reads SGHNT; CDR2 reads YENEEA. V lost 8 bases, J lost 4 bases, and 20 bases lay in between.

The chain carries TRBV19 and TRBJ1-2; D might be TRBD1 (5 bases). CDR3 length: 13 amino acids. Trimming removed 5 bases from V and 5 bases from J, with 12 bases in between. CDR1 and CDR2 from the germline V gene are LNHDA and SQIVND (reference sequence). This chain's CDR3 is CASSGDRRYGYTF. The CDR3 DNA reads TGTGCCAGTAGTGGCGACAGACGATATGGCTACACCTTC.

This clone was seen more than once but under ten times. The chain carries TRBV6-5 and TRBJ2-2, with 8 positions matching TRBD2. Germline V gene lookup returns CDR1 MNHEY and CDR2 SVGAGI. With V trimmed by 5 bases and J by 7 bases, 6 bases remained unmatched. This CDR3 comprises 14 residues. CDR3 in amino acids: CASSLGGADGELFF. DNA for the CDR3: TGTGCCAGCAGTCTCGGGGGGGCCGACGGGGAGCTGTTTTTT.

The chain carries TRBV19 and TRBJ1-2; weak D call: TRBD1 (5 bases). Trimming left V 6 bases short and J 10 bases short, with 15 bases between. Germline loops: CDR1 LNHDA, CDR2 SQIVND (reference sequence). The CDR3 runs to 12 residues. CDR3 coding DNA: TGTGCCAGTAGGGGCAGGGAGGTTGACTACACCTTC. This translates into CASRGREVDYTF.

V usage is TRBV5-1 and J usage is TRBJ2-5; 9 bases map to TRBD1. The CDR3 sequence is 15 residues long. Per the germline V gene, CDR1 is SGHRS and CDR2 is YFSETQ. With 3 bases clipped from V and 4 bases from J, the junction kept 7 bases outside the gene matches. This CDR3 reads CASSSSGTGLETQYF. The CDR3 DNA is TGCGCCAGCAGCTCCTCCGGGACAGGGCTAGAGACCCAGTACTTC.

This chain uses TRBV6-4 with TRBJ2-1, with TRBD2 matching 8 bases. This CDR3 has 13 residues. Germline V gene lookup returns CDR1 MRHNA and CDR2 SNTAGT. Trimming at V came to 5 bases and at J to 6 bases, leaving 3 bases not matched to a gene. In nucleotides, the CDR3 is TGTGCCAGCAGTTCCGGGACTAGCAATGAGCAGTTCTTC. It translates to CASSSGTSNEQFF.

Here the CDR3 DNA reads TGTGCCAGCAGTCCATTGACAGGACTGGGGAACACTGAAGCTTTCTTT. Encoded protein: CASSPLTGLGNTEAFF. V is TRBV6-2 or TRBV6-3 and J is TRBJ1-1, with TRBD1 as a possible D gene (6 bases). Looked up from germline, CDR1 is MNHEY and CDR2 is SVGEGT. This CDR3 contains 16 residues. V was cut by 5 bases and J by 1 base, with 17 bases left in between.

The rearrangement joins TRBV7-2 to TRBJ2-1; tentatively, D is TRBD2 (6 bases). This CDR3 has 14 amino acids. Germline V lookup: CDR1 SGHTA, CDR2 FQGNSA. The ends were cut back, 5 bases at V and 6 bases at J, with 14 bases in the middle. The CDR3 DNA reads TGTGCCAGCAGCCCGATGGGAGGCCTCAATGAGCAGTTCTTC. Translation gives CASSPMGGLNEQFF.

This chain connects TRBV5-1 to TRBJ2-7, with a weak D call TRBD1 (6 bases). The V end was cut by 0 bases, the J end by 4 bases, with 11 bases between. The CDR3 length is 14 residues. Germline loops: CDR1 SGHRS, CDR2 YFSETQ. This chain's CDR3 is CASSLDRAKYEQYF. CDR3 sequence (DNA): TGCGCCAGCAGCTTGGACAGGGCTAAATACGAGCAGTACTTC.

This rearrangement joins TRBV25-1 to TRBJ1-1; D call uncertain. The V end lost 1 base, the J end lost 9 bases, and 9 bases lay between the germline ends. There are 12 residues in the CDR3. Germline V gene sequence: CDR1 MGHDK, CDR2 SYGVNS. The CDR3 coding sequence is TGTGCCAGCAGTGAATTGTCATCCAAAGCTTTCTTT. This codes for CASSELSSKAFF.

The chain joins TRBV19 to TRBJ1-5; TRBD1 aligns across 7 bases. Germline loops: CDR1 LNHDA, CDR2 SQIVND (reference sequence). The CDR3 loop spans 17 amino acids. Trimming at V came to 4 bases and at J to 4 bases, leaving 13 bases not matched to a gene. Written as DNA, the CDR3 is TGTGCCAGTAGTACCTCTAACCAGGACAGGAGAAATCAGCCCCAGCATTTT. It codes for CASSTSNQDRRNQPQHF.

The chain couples TRBV9 to TRBJ1-6; TRBD1 is a possible D gene (6 bases). Trimming cost V 0 bases and J 5 bases, with 9 bases left between them. Germline values: CDR1 SGDLS, CDR2 YYNGEE. CDR3 length: 15 amino acids. The CDR3 DNA is TGTGCCAGCAGCGTAGCCCCAGGGGATAATTCACCCCTCCACTTT. It specifies CASSVAPGDNSPLHF.

The gene calls are TRBV4-1 and TRBJ2-3, with 8 positions matching TRBD1. The V gene end was trimmed by 4 bases and the J gene end by 4 bases; junction bases not matched to a gene: 4. From germline, CDR1 is MGHRA and CDR2 YSYEKL. This CDR3 spans 14 amino acids. Written as DNA, the CDR3 is TGCGCCAGCAGCCTCGGACAGGGACCAGATACGCAGTATTTT. It codes for CASSLGQGPDTQYF.

CDR3: CASSGGQRSGNTIYF. Here the CDR3 DNA reads TGTGCCAGCAGTGGGGGACAACGCTCTGGAAACACCATATATTTT. The chain is built from TRBV2 and TRBJ1-3; maybe TRBD1 (6 bases). The CDR3 is 15 residues long. V was cut by 4 bases and J by 0 bases, with 10 bases left in between. Germline V lookup: CDR1 SNHLY, CDR2 FYNNEI.

CDR3 coding DNA: TGTGCCAGCAGCCAGTCCCTAGCGGGGGAGCAGTTCTTC. This gives the protein CASSQSLAGEQFF. The chain recombines TRBV3-1 (or the pseudogene TRBV3-2) with TRBJ2-1; 9 bases fit TRBD2. The trim removed 3 bases at V and 10 bases at J, leaving 4 bases unmatched. The CDR3 sequence is 13 residues long. Germline V gene data show CDR1 as LGHDT and CDR2 as YNNKEL (reference sequence).

The chain employs TRBV10-2 and TRBJ1-1, with 8 bases aligning to TRBD1. The CDR3 has 14 amino acids. The V gene's germline CDR1 is WSHSY and CDR2 SAAADI. J lost 4 bases, V lost 5 bases, and 6 bases had no gene match. CDR3 DNA: TGCGCCAGCAGTCCGGGACAGGATACCACTGAAGCTTTCTTT. Its translation is CASSPGQDTTEAFF.

The chain carries TRBV9 and TRBJ1-2; 8 bases match TRBD1. CDR3 length equals 14 residues. V shed 3 bases, J shed 4 bases, and the junction held 5 bases outside the gene matches. From germline, CDR1 is SGDLS and CDR2 YYNGEE. The CDR3: CASSESGGPYGYTF. The CDR3 coding sequence is TGTGCCAGCAGCGAGTCAGGGGGCCCCTATGGCTACACCTTC.

V is TRBV9 and J is TRBJ2-3; D gene ambiguous. The germline V and J ends were trimmed by 0 bases and 4 bases, with 15 bases remaining between them. The CDR3 extends over 16 amino acids. The V gene's germline CDR1 is SGDLS and CDR2 YYNGEE. This CDR3 is CASSVDGRSVADTQYF. CDR3 nucleotides: TGTGCCAGCAGCGTAGACGGTCGATCGGTCGCAGATACGCAGTATTTT.

About this clone: This specimen includes other DNA sequences encoding the same CDR3. The rearrangement uses TRBV7-3 and TRBJ2-2; maybe TRBD2 (6 bases). The CDR3 totals 14 residues. Germline-derived CDR1 and CDR2 are SGHTA and FQGTGA. V was trimmed by 6 bases and J by 0 bases, leaving 8 bases between them. The CDR3 nucleotides are TGTGCCAGCAGGGCGGGGACGAACACCGGGGAGCTGTTTTTT. Translated: CASRAGTNTGELFF.

The chain carries TRBV7-9 and TRBJ2-3; 8 bases line up with TRBD1. CDR1 SEHNR and CDR2 FQNEAQ come from the germline V gene (reference sequence). The CDR3 runs 15 residues. Trimming took 3 bases from V and 2 from J; bases not matched to a gene: 4. CDR3 nucleotide sequence: TGTGCCAGCAGCTTTGGACAGGGTTACACAGATACGCAGTATTTT. This codes for CASSFGQGYTDTQYF.

The chain links TRBV5-6 to TRBJ2-1, with TRBD1 matching over 7 bases. Looked up from germline, CDR1 is SGHDT and CDR2 is YYEEEE. The CDR3 extends over 17 amino acids. V lost 2 bases to trimming and J lost 6 bases; unmatched junction nucleotides: 14. The CDR3 loop is CASSFSSTGPLINEQFF. CDR3 nucleotide sequence: TGTGCCAGCAGCTTTTCCTCGACAGGGCCCCTGATCAATGAGCAGTTCTTC.

This sequence joins TRBV10-1 and TRBJ2-5; 7 bases match TRBD2. The J segment lost 3 bases and the V segment lost 8 bases, leaving 12 bases of the junction unmatched. This CDR3 region has 15 residues. The germline V gene encodes CDR1 WNHNN and CDR2 SYGVQD (reference sequence). In nucleotides, the CDR3 is TGCGCCAGCCGTATCACAGCGGGGCGCAAAGAGACCCAGTACTTC. Amino acids: CASRITAGRKETQYF.

The chain joins TRBV27 to TRBJ2-2, with 8 bases aligning to TRBD1. J lost 1 base, V lost 6 bases, and 1 base had no gene match. The length of the CDR3 is 14 residues. Germline lookup yields CDR1 MNHEY and CDR2 SMNVEV (reference sequence). CDR3 DNA sequence: TGTGCCAGCAGGACAGGGGTGAACACCGGGGAGCTGTTTTTT. It translates to CASRTGVNTGELFF.

This clone came up a few times. The chain uses TRBV6-1 and TRBJ2-2; 7 bases are shared with TRBD1. Germline V gene lookup returns CDR1 MNHNS and CDR2 SASEGT. V trimming: 3 bases; J trimming: 4 bases; junction bases outside the gene matches: 8. This CDR3 is built from 16 residues. CDR3 sequence (DNA): TGTGCCAGCAGTGATACTGGGACAGCTTTCACCGGGGAGCTGTTTTTT. It encodes CASSDTGTAFTGELFF.

This clone was observed once. The rearrangement uses TRBV30 and TRBJ1-2, with a weak D call TRBD1 (6 bases). The CDR3 is made up of 14 amino acids. The germline V gene has CDR1 GTSNPN and CDR2 SVGIG (reference sequence). Trimming pared 5 bases from V and 3 bases from J, leaving 16 bases between. This CDR3 reads CAWGSRDIYYGYTF. The CDR3 coding sequence is TGTGCCTGGGGCTCCCGGGACATCTACTATGGCTACACCTTC.

This chain joins TRBV6-2 or TRBV6-3 and TRBJ1-2, with a tentative D call TRBD1 (5 bases). V was shortened by 0 bases and J by 4 bases, with 9 bases between the two germline ends. The CDR3 length is 14 residues. Germline V CDR1 and CDR2: MNHEY, SVGEGT. The CDR3 here is CASSYSTETYGYTF. The CDR3 DNA follows: TGTGCCAGCAGTTACTCGACAGAGACCTATGGCTACACCTTC.

The CDR3 protein is CASSPLSSQGVGEKLFF. In DNA, the CDR3 is TGTGCCAGCAGCCCTCTCTCCTCCCAGGGGGTGGGGGAAAAACTGTTTTTT. This chain joins TRBV3-1 (or the pseudogene TRBV3-2) and TRBJ1-4; 7 nucleotides agree with TRBD1. Germline-derived CDR1 and CDR2 are LGHDT and YNNKEL (reference sequence). Unmatched junction bases numbered 16, after V lost 4 bases and J lost 8 bases. The CDR3 has 17 amino acids.

This clone was counted a single time. The gene calls are TRBV19 and TRBJ1-4, with 7 bases fitting TRBD1. Germline values: CDR1 LNHDA, CDR2 SQIVND (reference sequence). Trimming cost V 6 bases and J 12 bases; bases outside gene matches: 19. The CDR3 extends over 16 amino acids. In DNA, the CDR3 is TGTGCCAGTAGCTTTCAAGGAGGGACAGTACGGAGAGAACTGTTTTTT. Translating gives CASSFQGGTVRRELFF.

V usage is TRBV5-1 and J usage is TRBJ2-3; D gene uncertain. Germline V gene data show CDR1 as SGHRS and CDR2 as YFSETQ. V lost 1 base, J lost 0 bases, and 9 bases lay in between. The length of the CDR3 is 15 residues. Written as DNA, the CDR3 is TGCGCCAGCAGCTTGCAGGAACCTAGCACAGATACGCAGTATTTT. The encoded protein is CASSLQEPSTDTQYF.

J is TRBJ1-4 and V is TRBV9; no clear D gene. The germline V gene encodes CDR1 SGDLS and CDR2 YYNGEE. The CDR3 spans 15 residues. V gave up 3 bases and J gave up 0 bases, with 9 bases separating them. CDR3 sequence (DNA): TGTGCCAGCAGCGGGGTCGGGGCAACTAATGAAAAACTGTTTTTT. Protein product: CASSGVGATNEKLFF.

This clone has a single count. V gene TRBV7-9 combines with J gene TRBJ1-2; D possibly corresponds to TRBD1 (6 bases). Trimming cost V 6 bases and J 7 bases, with 15 bases left between them. CDR1 SEHNR and CDR2 FQNEAQ come from the germline V gene (reference sequence). The CDR3 is 13 residues long. This chain's CDR3 is CASSATGSAGYTF. CDR3 sequence (DNA): TGTGCCAGCAGTGCCACAGGGTCTGCTGGCTACACCTTC.